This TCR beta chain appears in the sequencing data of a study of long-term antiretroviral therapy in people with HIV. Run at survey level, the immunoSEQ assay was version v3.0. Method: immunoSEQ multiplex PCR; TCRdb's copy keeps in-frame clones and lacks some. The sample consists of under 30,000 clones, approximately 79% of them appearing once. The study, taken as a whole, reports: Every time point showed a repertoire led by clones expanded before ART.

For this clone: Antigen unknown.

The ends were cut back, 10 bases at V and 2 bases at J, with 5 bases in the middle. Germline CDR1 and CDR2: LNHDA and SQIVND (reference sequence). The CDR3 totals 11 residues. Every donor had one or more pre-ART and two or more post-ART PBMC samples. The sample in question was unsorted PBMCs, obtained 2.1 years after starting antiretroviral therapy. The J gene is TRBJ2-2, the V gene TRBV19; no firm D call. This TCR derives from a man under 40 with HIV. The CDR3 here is CATRNTGELFF. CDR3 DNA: TGTGCCACCCGAAACACCGGGGAGCTGTTTTTT.